This section outlines one TCR beta chain sequence together with its context. This sample was taken from a study of T cells in localized non-small cell lung cancer. The method was immunoSEQ multiplex PCR; TCRdb's version includes in-frame clones alone and lacks a portion of them. There are some 64,000 clones in the sample; roughly 80% occur only once, and roughly 4.5% lies in the top ten. The CDR3 extends over 15 amino acids. Trimming at V came to 2 bases and at J to 4 bases, leaving 6 bases not matched to a gene. Germline CDR1 and CDR2: SGHTA and FQGNSA. The genes are TRBV7-2 and TRBJ2-3; 7 nucleotides agree with TRBD2. The receptor's source is a man aged 40 to 70 with stage II lung adenocarcinoma. The sequencing used PBMCs, collected before any cancer treatment. The DNA for the CDR3 is TGTGCCAGCAGCTTAAGCGGGGTGCTTTCAGATACGCAGTATTTT. It is translated as CASSLSGVLSDTQYF.